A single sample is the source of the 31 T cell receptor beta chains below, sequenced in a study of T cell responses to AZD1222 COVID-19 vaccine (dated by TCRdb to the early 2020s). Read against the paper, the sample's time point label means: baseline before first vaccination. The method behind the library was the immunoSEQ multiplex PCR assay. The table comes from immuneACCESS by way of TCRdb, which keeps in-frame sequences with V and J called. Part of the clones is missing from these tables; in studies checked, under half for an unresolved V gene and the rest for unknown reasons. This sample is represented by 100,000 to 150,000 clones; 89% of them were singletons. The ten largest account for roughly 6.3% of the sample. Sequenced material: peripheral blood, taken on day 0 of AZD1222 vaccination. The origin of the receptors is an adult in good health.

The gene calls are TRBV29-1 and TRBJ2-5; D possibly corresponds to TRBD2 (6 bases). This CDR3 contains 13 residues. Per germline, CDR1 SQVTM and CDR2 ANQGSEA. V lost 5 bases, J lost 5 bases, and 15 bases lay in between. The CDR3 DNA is TGCAGCGTTTTACAGAGCCGGGGGGAGACCCAGTACTTC. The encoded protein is CSVLQSRGETQYF.

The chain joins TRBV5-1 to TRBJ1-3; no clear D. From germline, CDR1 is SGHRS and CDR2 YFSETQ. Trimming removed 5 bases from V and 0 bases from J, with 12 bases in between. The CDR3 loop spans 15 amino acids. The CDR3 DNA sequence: TGCGCCAGCAGTCCCGGCTCGGGCTCTGGAAACACCATATATTTT. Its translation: CASSPGSGSGNTIYF.

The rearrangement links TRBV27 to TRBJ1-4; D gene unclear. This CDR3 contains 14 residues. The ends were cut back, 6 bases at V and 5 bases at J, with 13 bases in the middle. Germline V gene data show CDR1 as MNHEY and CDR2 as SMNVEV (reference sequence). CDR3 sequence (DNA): TGTGCCAGCAGCCGAGTGGGCCTAAATGAAAAACTGTTTTTT. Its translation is CASSRVGLNEKLFF.

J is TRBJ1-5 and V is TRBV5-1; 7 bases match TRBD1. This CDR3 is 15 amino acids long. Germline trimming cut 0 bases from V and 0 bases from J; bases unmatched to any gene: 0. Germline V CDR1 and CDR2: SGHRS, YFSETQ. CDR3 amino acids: CASSLGDSSNQPQHF. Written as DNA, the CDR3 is TGCGCCAGCAGCTTGGGGGACAGTAGCAATCAGCCCCAGCATTTT.

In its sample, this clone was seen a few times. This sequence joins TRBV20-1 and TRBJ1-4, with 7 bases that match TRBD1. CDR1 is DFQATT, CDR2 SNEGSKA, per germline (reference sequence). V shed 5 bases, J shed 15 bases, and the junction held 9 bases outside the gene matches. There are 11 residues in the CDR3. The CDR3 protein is CSAVEQGRLFF. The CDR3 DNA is TGCAGTGCTGTAGAACAGGGGAGATTGTTTTTT.

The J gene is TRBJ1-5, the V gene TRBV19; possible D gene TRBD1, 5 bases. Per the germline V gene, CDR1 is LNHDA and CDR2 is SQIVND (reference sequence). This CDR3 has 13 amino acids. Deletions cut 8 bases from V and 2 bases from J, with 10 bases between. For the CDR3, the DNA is TGTGCCAGTCATGACAGAGGCAATCAGCCCCAGCATTTT. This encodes CASHDRGNQPQHF.

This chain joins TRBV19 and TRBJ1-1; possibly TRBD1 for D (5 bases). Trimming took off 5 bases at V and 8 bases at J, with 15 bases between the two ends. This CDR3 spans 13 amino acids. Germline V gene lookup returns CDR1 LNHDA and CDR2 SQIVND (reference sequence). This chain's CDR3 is CASSPGDSGEAFF. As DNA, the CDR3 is TGTGCCAGTAGTCCGGGCGACAGCGGGGAAGCTTTCTTT.

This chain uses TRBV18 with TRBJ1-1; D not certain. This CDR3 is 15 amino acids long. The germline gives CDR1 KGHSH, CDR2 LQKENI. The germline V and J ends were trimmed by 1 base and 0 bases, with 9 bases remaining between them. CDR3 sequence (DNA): TGTGCCAGCTCACCACAGGAGGGTATGAACACTGAAGCTTTCTTT. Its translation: CASSPQEGMNTEAFF. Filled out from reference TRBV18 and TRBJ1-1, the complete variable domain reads NAGVMQNPRHLVRRRGQEARLRCSPMKGHSHVYWYRQLPEEGLKFMVYLQKENIIDESGMPKERFSAEFPKEGPSILRIQQVVRGDSAAYFCASSPQEGMNTEAFFGQGTRLTVV.

The CDR3 protein is CASSQTDRTEAFF. The DNA for the CDR3 is TGCGCCAGCAGCCAAACCGACAGGACTGAAGCTTTCTTT. This rearrangement joins TRBV4-1 to TRBJ1-1; perhaps TRBD1 as D (6 bases). Germline V gives CDR1 MGHRA, CDR2 YSYEKL. With 2 bases removed from V and 5 bases from J, the gap between germline ends came to 9 bases. The CDR3 extends over 13 amino acids.

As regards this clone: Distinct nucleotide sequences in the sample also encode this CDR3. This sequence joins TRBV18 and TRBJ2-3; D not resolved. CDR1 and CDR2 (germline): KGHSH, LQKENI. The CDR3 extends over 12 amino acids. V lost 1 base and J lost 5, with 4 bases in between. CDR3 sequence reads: CASSPLGDTQYF. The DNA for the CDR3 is TGTGCCAGCTCACCACTTGGAGATACGCAGTATTTT.

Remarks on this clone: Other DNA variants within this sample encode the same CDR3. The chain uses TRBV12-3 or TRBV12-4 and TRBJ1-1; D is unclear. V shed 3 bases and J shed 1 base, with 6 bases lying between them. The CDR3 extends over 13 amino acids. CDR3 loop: CASSLWGNTEAFF. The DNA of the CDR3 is TGTGCCAGCAGTTTGTGGGGGAACACTGAAGCTTTCTTT.

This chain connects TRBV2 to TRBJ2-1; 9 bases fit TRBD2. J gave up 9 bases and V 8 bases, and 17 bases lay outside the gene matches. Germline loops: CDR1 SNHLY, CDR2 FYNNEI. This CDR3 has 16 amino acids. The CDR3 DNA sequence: TGTGCCAGCCCTCGGGAGGCGGGGGGGGTAATCGGTGAGCAGTTCTTC. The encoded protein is CASPREAGGVIGEQFF. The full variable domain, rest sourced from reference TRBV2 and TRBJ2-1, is EPEVTQTPSHQVTQMGQEVILRCVPISNHLYFYWYRQILGQKVEFLVSFYNNEISEKSEIFDDQFSVERPDGSNFTLKIRSTKLEDSAMYFCASPREAGGVIGEQFFGPGTRLTVL.

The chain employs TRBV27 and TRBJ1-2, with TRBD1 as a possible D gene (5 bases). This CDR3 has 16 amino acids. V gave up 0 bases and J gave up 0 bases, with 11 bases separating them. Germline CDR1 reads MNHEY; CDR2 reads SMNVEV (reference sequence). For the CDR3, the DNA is TGTGCCAGCAGTTTATCGTCGCGGGGCCCTAACTATGGCTACACCTTC. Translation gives CASSLSSRGPNYGYTF.

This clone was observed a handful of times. The CDR3 nucleotides read TGTGCCAGCAGCCCATATGGGGGGACAGGGGCTAACTATGGCTACACCTTC. It is translated as CASSPYGGTGANYGYTF. The chain couples TRBV7-9 to TRBJ1-2; 10 positions match TRBD1. This CDR3 region has 17 residues. The V segment lost 5 bases and the J segment 0 bases; nucleotides outside the gene matches: 9. Germline V CDR1 and CDR2: SEHNR, FQNEAQ (reference sequence).

The CDR3 DNA reads as TGTGCCTGCAGGGGCCCCAACACTGAAGCTTTCTTT. As protein: CACRGPNTEAFF. J is TRBJ1-1 and V is TRBV30; D possibly corresponds to TRBD1 (6 bases). CDR3 length: 12 amino acids. V lost 6 bases to trimming and J lost 2 bases, with 10 bases between them. Germline V gene sequence: CDR1 GTSNPN, CDR2 SVGIG (reference sequence).

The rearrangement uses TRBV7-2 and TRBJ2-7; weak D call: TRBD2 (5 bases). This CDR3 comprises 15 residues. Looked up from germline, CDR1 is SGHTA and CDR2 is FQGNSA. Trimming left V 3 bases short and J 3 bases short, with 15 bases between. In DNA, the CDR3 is TGTGCCAGCAGCTTCGCGCTCGGGATGATCTACGAGCAGTACTTC. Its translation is CASSFALGMIYEQYF.

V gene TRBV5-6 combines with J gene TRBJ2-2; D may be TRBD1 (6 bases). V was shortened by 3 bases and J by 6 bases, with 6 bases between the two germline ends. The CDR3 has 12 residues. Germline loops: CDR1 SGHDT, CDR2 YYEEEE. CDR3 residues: CASSWGPGELFF. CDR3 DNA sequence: TGTGCCAGCAGCTGGGGGCCCGGGGAGCTGTTTTTT.

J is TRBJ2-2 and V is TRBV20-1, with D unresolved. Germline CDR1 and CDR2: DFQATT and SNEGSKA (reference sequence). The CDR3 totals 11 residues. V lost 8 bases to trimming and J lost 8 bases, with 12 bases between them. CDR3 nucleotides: TGCAGTACCCTTCTATCGGGGGAGCTGTTTTTT. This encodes CSTLLSGELFF.

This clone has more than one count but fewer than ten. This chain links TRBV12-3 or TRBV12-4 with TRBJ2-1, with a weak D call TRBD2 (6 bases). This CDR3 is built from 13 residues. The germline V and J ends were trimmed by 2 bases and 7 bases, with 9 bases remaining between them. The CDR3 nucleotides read TGTGCCAGCAGTTTATTTGGAGGGAATGAGCAGTTCTTC. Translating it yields CASSLFGGNEQFF.

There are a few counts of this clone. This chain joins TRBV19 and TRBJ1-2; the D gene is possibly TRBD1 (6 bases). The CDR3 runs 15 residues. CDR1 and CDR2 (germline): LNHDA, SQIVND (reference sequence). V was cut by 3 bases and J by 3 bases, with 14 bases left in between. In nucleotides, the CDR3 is TGTGCCAGTAGTATCAGGGGCCAAAACGACTATGGCTACACCTTC. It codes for CASSIRGQNDYGYTF.

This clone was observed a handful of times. CDR3 DNA: TGTGCTAGTGGCCTGAGCCCCCGGACTGAAGCTTTCTTT. Translation gives CASGLSPRTEAFF. The chain carries TRBV12-5 and TRBJ1-1; D is unresolved. Looked up from germline, CDR1 is LGHNT and CDR2 is FRNRAP. Trimming took off 6 bases at V and 5 bases at J, with 13 bases between the two ends. The CDR3 runs to 13 residues.

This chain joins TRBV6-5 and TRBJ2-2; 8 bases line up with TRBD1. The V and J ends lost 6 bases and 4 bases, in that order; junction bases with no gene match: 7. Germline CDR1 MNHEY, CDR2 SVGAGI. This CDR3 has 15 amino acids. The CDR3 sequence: CASRYWTGPTGELFF. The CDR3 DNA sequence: TGTGCCAGCAGATATTGGACAGGGCCCACCGGGGAGCTGTTTTTT.

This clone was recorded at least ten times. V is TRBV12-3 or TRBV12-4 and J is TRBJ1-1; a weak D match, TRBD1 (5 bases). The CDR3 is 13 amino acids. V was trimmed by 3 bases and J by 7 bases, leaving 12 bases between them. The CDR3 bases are TGTGCCAGCAGTTTGGGGGACTCCGTTGAAGCTTTCTTT. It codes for CASSLGDSVEAFF.

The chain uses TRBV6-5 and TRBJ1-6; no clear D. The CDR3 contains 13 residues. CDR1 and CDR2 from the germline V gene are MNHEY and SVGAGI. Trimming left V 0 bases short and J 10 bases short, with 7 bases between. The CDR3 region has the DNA TGTGCCAGCAGTTACTCCGCGGGCTCACCCCTCCACTTT. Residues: CASSYSAGSPLHF.

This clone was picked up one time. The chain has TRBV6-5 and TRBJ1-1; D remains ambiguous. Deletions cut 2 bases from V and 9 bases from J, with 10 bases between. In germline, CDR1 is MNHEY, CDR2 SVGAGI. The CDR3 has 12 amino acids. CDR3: CASSYGGRQAFF. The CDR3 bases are TGTGCCAGCAGTTACGGCGGGCGGCAAGCTTTCTTT.

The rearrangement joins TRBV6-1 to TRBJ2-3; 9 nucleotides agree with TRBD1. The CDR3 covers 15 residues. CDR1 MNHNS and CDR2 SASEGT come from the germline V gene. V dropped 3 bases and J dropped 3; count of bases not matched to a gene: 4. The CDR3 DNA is TGTGCCAGCAGTGAGCAGGACAGGGGTACAGATACGCAGTATTTT. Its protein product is CASSEQDRGTDTQYF.

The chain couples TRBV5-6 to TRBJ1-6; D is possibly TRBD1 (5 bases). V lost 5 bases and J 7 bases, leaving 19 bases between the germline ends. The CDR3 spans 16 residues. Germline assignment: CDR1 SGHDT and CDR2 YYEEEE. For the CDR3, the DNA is TGTGCCAGCAGTTACTTCTCTGGGGCCCGAAATTCACCCCTCCACTTT. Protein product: CASSYFSGARNSPLHF.

The CDR3 loop reads CASRPTGSAEAFF. In DNA form, the CDR3 reads TGCGCCAGCAGACCCACAGGGAGCGCTGAAGCTTTCTTT. The V and J genes are TRBV4-1 and TRBJ1-1, with D possibly matching TRBD1 (6 bases). This CDR3 has 13 amino acids. Germline loops: CDR1 MGHRA, CDR2 YSYEKL. The V gene lost 6 bases and the J gene lost 6 bases, with 14 bases spanning the gap.

DNA of the CDR3: TGTGCCAGCAGTTACCCCAGGGGGGTCCAGCATTTT. Protein product: CASSYPRGVQHF. The chain links TRBV6-2 or TRBV6-3 to TRBJ1-5, with 7 bases identical to TRBD1. This CDR3 has 12 residues. The V gene's germline CDR1 is MNHEY and CDR2 SVGEGT. After removal of 2 bases from V and 12 bases from J, the junction contained 4 bases not matched to a gene.

The CDR3 is CASRSDQETQYF. In nucleotides, the CDR3 is TGTGCCAGCAGAAGTGACCAAGAGACCCAGTACTTC. The V call is TRBV2, the J call TRBJ2-5; D gene ambiguous. CDR1 is SNHLY and CDR2 is FYNNEI in the germline V gene. The length of the CDR3 is 12 residues. The ends were cut back, 6 bases at V and 0 bases at J, with 5 bases in the middle.

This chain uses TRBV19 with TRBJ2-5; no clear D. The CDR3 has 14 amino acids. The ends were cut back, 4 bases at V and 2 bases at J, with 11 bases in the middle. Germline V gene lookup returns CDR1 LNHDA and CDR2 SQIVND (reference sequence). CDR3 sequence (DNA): TGTGCCAGTAGTAGGGGTACGGATCAAGAGACCCAGTACTTC. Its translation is CASSRGTDQETQYF.